The 21 T cell receptor beta chains below all came from one sample that was sequenced in a study of cytomegalovirus exposure and HLA in healthy donors. PCR amplification relied on 60 Vbeta primers (plus 13 Jbeta primers). Produced via immunoSEQ multiplex PCR; TCRdb's table is partial and in-frame only. This repertoire shows 150,000 to 200,000 clones, approximately 85% found once; its top ten account for approximately 2.1%. Sequencing input: PBMCs. These receptors were collected from a woman aged 45-59 years in good health and CMV-seronegative.

This chain joins TRBV7-9 and TRBJ2-1; D is perhaps TRBD2 (6 bases). Trimming took off 6 bases at V and 1 base at J, with 16 bases between the two ends. Germline CDR1 and CDR2: SEHNR and FQNEAQ (reference sequence). There are 16 residues in the CDR3. The DNA of the CDR3 is TGTGCCAGCAGTCCGCTGGGGGGTTTGTCCTACAATGAGCAGTTCTTC. Translating gives CASSPLGGLSYNEQFF.

V usage is TRBV27 and J usage is TRBJ2-7; D might be TRBD2 (6 bases). The CDR3 runs 16 residues. Germline assignment: CDR1 MNHEY and CDR2 SMNVEV (reference sequence). The ends were cut back, 3 bases at V and 2 bases at J, with 17 bases in the middle. The CDR3 loop is CASSFVMAGSPYEQYF. The CDR3 DNA reads TGTGCCAGCAGTTTTGTGATGGCGGGAAGTCCCTACGAGCAGTACTTC.

The chain employs TRBV28 and TRBJ2-1; TRBD2 matches 7 bases. Germline CDR1 MDHEN, CDR2 SYDVKM. Losses at the gene ends were 6 bases for V and 6 bases for J; bases not matched to a gene: 14. This CDR3 has 16 amino acids. CDR3 sequence reads: CASSPPHGASGNEQFF. For the CDR3, the DNA is TGTGCCAGCAGCCCCCCTCATGGGGCTAGCGGCAATGAGCAGTTCTTC.

The rearrangement uses TRBV7-9 and TRBJ2-3; 7 bases map to TRBD2. V lost 3 bases, J lost 1 base, and 10 bases stayed unmatched. CDR1 is SEHNR, CDR2 FQNEAQ, per germline (reference sequence). The CDR3 sequence is 17 residues long. The CDR3 DNA follows: TGTGCCAGCAGCTTCCTCCCTCTAGCGGATGGCACAGATACGCAGTATTTT. Protein: CASSFLPLADGTDTQYF.

This chain links TRBV6-1 with TRBJ2-2; TRBD2 agrees at 11 bases. Germline CDR1 and CDR2: MNHNS and SASEGT. After removal of 6 bases from V and 6 bases from J, the junction contained 6 bases not matched to a gene. The CDR3 has 15 residues. CDR3: CASRTSGNHPGELFF. The CDR3 DNA reads TGTGCCAGCAGGACTAGCGGGAACCACCCCGGGGAGCTGTTTTTT.

This clone was counted a few times. The gene calls are TRBV5-1 and TRBJ1-2; D is unresolved. The CDR3 sequence is 14 residues long. V was trimmed by 2 bases and J by 4 bases, leaving 12 bases between them. From germline, CDR1 is SGHRS and CDR2 YFSETQ. CDR3: CASSFPGTLYGYTF. The CDR3 coding sequence is TGCGCCAGCAGCTTTCCAGGAACCCTCTATGGCTACACCTTC. The variable domain in full, with the rest retrieved from reference TRBV5-1 and TRBJ1-2, is KAGVTQTPRYLIKTRGQQVTLSCSPISGHRSVSWYQQTPGQGLQFLFEYFSETQRNKGNFPGRFSGRQFSNSRSEMNVSTLELGDSALYLCASSFPGTLYGYTFGSGTRLTVV.

This clone was counted between two and nine times. V is TRBV27 and J is TRBJ1-1; weak D call: TRBD1 (6 bases). V shed 6 bases and J shed 0 bases, with 14 bases lying between them. The germline gives CDR1 MNHEY, CDR2 SMNVEV (reference sequence). The CDR3 extends over 15 amino acids. The CDR3: CASRRGQIMNTEAFF. The CDR3 nucleotides read TGTGCCAGCAGAAGGGGACAAATCATGAACACTGAAGCTTTCTTT.

The J gene is TRBJ2-5, the V gene TRBV4-1; 7 bases agree with TRBD1. V lost 0 bases to trimming and J lost 11 bases; unmatched junction nucleotides: 12. This CDR3 has 15 residues. Germline CDR1 and CDR2: MGHRA and YSYEKL. The CDR3 DNA sequence: TGCGCCAGCAGCCAAGATCCGGGACAGCAATACGCGCAGTACTTC. Translation gives CASSQDPGQQYAQYF.

The chain carries TRBV2 and TRBJ2-3; D is possibly TRBD2 (6 bases). In germline, CDR1 is SNHLY, CDR2 FYNNEI. V was shortened by 7 bases and J by 0 bases, with 17 bases between the two germline ends. CDR3 length equals 16 residues. CDR3 nucleotide sequence: TGTGCCAGCACCTGGGACTTATACACTAGCACAGATACGCAGTATTTT. Amino acids: CASTWDLYTSTDTQYF.

This rearrangement joins TRBV6-9 to TRBJ1-4; 7 positions match TRBD1. The CDR3 spans 15 residues. CDR1 and CDR2 (germline): MNHGY, SVAAGI. V was pared by 5 bases and J by 8 bases, with 11 bases of the junction left unmatched. DNA of the CDR3: TGTGCCAGCAGTGCCCCTTGGGACAGAGGAGAAAAACTGTTTTTT. It yields the protein CASSAPWDRGEKLFF.

This clone is a singleton in its sample. The CDR3 protein is CASSPTAGGREQYF. In DNA form, the CDR3 reads TGTGCCAGCTCACCGACGGCGGGAGGTCGGGAGCAGTACTTC. The chain couples TRBV18 to TRBJ2-7; 8 bases line up with TRBD2. Germline-derived CDR1 and CDR2 are KGHSH and LQKENI. Losses at the gene ends were 3 bases for V and 7 bases for J; bases not matched to a gene: 8. The CDR3 contains 14 residues.

The rearrangement joins TRBV11-2 to TRBJ2-3; D possibly corresponds to TRBD1 (6 bases). The V end lost 2 bases, the J end lost 3 bases, and 15 bases lay between the germline ends. CDR3 size: 16 residues. Germline V gene lookup returns CDR1 SGHAT and CDR2 FQNNGV. This CDR3 is CASSLTPQGWTDTQYF. The CDR3, as DNA: TGTGCCAGCAGCTTAACCCCACAGGGATGGACAGATACGCAGTATTTT.

The chain couples TRBV4-1 to TRBJ2-3; D is unresolved. This CDR3 is 14 amino acids long. V lost 0 bases, J lost 7 bases, and 11 bases lay in between. Germline V CDR1 and CDR2: MGHRA, YSYEKL. The chain's CDR3 is CASSQDQEFHTQYF. As DNA, the CDR3 is TGCGCCAGCAGCCAAGATCAAGAGTTTCATACGCAGTATTTT.

The count of this clone is one. The chain combines TRBV30 with TRBJ2-7; D remains unclear. This CDR3 contains 13 residues. Germline V gives CDR1 GTSNPN, CDR2 SVGIG (reference sequence). V lost 0 bases to trimming and J lost 5 bases, with 11 bases between them. For the CDR3, the DNA is TGTGCCTGGAGTGTAAGGCTAGAGAACGAGCAGTACTTC. Protein sequence: CAWSVRLENEQYF.

This clone showed up just a few times. The chain recombines TRBV13 with TRBJ1-6; TRBD1 matches at 8 bases. Trimming at V came to 0 bases and at J to 9 bases, leaving 1 base not matched to a gene. The CDR3 is 14 amino acids. Germline assignment: CDR1 PRHDT and CDR2 FYEKMQ (reference sequence). This chain's CDR3 is CASSLGTGGSPLHF. The CDR3 DNA sequence: TGTGCCAGCAGCTTAGGCACAGGGGGTTCACCCCTCCACTTT.

CDR3 in DNA: TGTGCCAGCAGCTTAACAGGGACAGGGGGGTACGAGCAGTACTTC. This sequence encodes CASSLTGTGGYEQYF. V and J are TRBV11-1 and TRBJ2-7; the match to TRBD1 covers 11 bases. The CDR3 is made up of 15 amino acids. Germline trimming cut 2 bases from V and 4 bases from J; bases unmatched to any gene: 4. Germline-derived CDR1 and CDR2 are SGHAT and FQDESV (reference sequence).

This clone has just one count. This chain joins TRBV7-2 and TRBJ2-7; a weak D match, TRBD1 (5 bases). Trimming took 5 bases from V and 2 from J, leaving 16 bases between them. There are 15 residues in the CDR3. Germline CDR1 SGHTA, CDR2 FQGNSA. The CDR3 sequence is CASSPNRSKTYEQYF. CDR3 nucleotide sequence: TGTGCCAGCAGCCCAAACAGGAGCAAAACCTACGAGCAGTACTTC. The variable domain in full, completed from reference TRBV7-2 and TRBJ2-7, reads GAGVSQSPSNKVTEKGKDVELRCDPISGHTALYWYRQSLGQGLEFLIYFQGNSAPDKSGLPSDRFSAERTGGSVSTLTIQRTQQEDSAVYLCASSPNRSKTYEQYFGPGTRLTVT.

The J gene is TRBJ2-5, the V gene TRBV9, with TRBD1 as a possible D gene (6 bases). The J call may not be correct, given that the DNA end is closer to TRBJ2-7. This CDR3 is built from 16 residues. Germline V CDR1 and CDR2: SGDLS, YYNGEE. The CDR3 sequence: CASSVYRVGVSYEQYF. CDR3 DNA: TGTGCCAGCAGCGTTTACAGGGTCGGCGTCTCCTACGAGCAGTACTTC.

This sequence joins TRBV4-3 and TRBJ1-3, with D possibly being TRBD1 (6 bases). Germline lookup yields CDR1 LGHNA and CDR2 YSLEER. Trimming removed 0 bases from V and 6 bases from J, with 12 bases in between. The CDR3 has 15 amino acids. CDR3 DNA: TGCGCCAGCAGCCAAGAAACAGGGAGAGCAAACACCATATATTTT. Translated: CASSQETGRANTIYF.

This chain uses TRBV7-8 with TRBJ2-7; the match to TRBD2 covers 11 bases. Trimming cost V 4 bases and J 4 bases; bases outside gene matches: 6. The CDR3 spans 15 residues. Germline V CDR1 and CDR2: SGHVS, FQNEAQ. In DNA, the CDR3 is TGTGCCAGCAGCTCCGGGACTAGCGGCTTTTACGAGCAGTACTTC. This codes for CASSSGTSGFYEQYF.

This rearrangement joins TRBV19 to TRBJ2-7, with a weak D call TRBD1 (6 bases). Per germline, CDR1 LNHDA and CDR2 SQIVND (reference sequence). V lost 4 bases and J 2 bases, leaving 15 bases between the germline ends. This CDR3 contains 15 residues. In DNA, the CDR3 is TGTGCCAGTAGTAATAGGCAACAGGGAGCCTACGAGCAGTACTTC. It yields the protein CASSNRQQGAYEQYF.